The sequence of this T cell receptor (beta chain) was determined in a study of PD-1 blockade in classical Hodgkin lymphoma. Findings and caveats of the study: Reported baseline diversity: healthy donors highest, relapsed/refractory patients lowest.

TCRdb's table, derived via immunoSEQ multiplex PCR, lists solely in-frame clones and lacks some. Here the sample spans 20,000 to 25,000 clones, 70% to 85% being singletons. Exposure to brentuximab vedotin varied, and each patient had relapsed following autologous stem cell transplantation. This clone was counted between two and nine times. The target antigen is unknown. Germline CDR1 reads KGHSY; CDR2 reads FQNENV. This CDR3 region has 13 residues. The trim removed 0 bases at V and 5 bases at J, leaving 0 bases unmatched. Sample: peripheral blood mononuclear cells (PBMCs), taken at baseline. The TCR was taken from a human donor with classical Hodgkin lymphoma. This sequence joins TRBV16 and TRBJ1-2; 7 nucleotides match TRBD1. Here the CDR3 reads CASSQSGQYGYTF. For the CDR3, the DNA is TGTGCCAGCAGCCAATCGGGACAGTATGGCTACACCTTC.